These 27 T cell receptor beta chains share one sample of origin, sequenced in a study of T cell repertoires in cytomegalovirus infection. TCRdb reanalysed the reads using MiXCR and keeps one entry per CDR3 protein. Altogether approximately 160,000 distinct CDR3 sequences are present, 15% to 20% being singletons, with the ten largest covering roughly a sixth. The sequenced sample consisted of CD8+ T cells from PBMCs. The receptors derive from a human donor in good health (CMV status not recorded). Some clones in this sample may be carry-over from other donors' samples.

This clonotype was observed a handful of times. The chain carries TRBV6-5 and TRBJ2-5; tentatively, D is TRBD2 (5 bases). Germline V gene sequence: CDR1 MNHEY, CDR2 SVGAGI. V was pared by 0 bases and J by 5 bases, with 16 bases between. The CDR3 extends over 16 amino acids. This CDR3 reads CASSYSPRGSKETQYF. DNA for the CDR3: TGTGCCAGCAGTTACTCCCCCCGGGGTAGCAAGGAGACCCAGTACTTC.

The chain joins TRBV10-3 to TRBJ1-6; TRBD1 matches 7 bases. The CDR3 is 13 residues long. Losses at the gene ends were 6 bases for V and 11 bases for J; bases not matched to a gene: 7. Germline V gene data show CDR1 as ENHRY and CDR2 as SYGVKD. CDR3 amino acids: CAIRGQVEAPLHF. For the CDR3, the DNA is TGTGCCATCAGAGGACAGGTCGAAGCACCCCTCCACTTT.

This clonotype was detected a few times. The chain's CDR3 is CASGSGGYNEQFF. The CDR3 DNA follows: TGTGCCAGCGGTAGCGGGGGGTACAATGAGCAGTTCTTC. This chain uses TRBV2 with TRBJ2-1; 10 nucleotides align to TRBD2. V lost 8 bases and J lost 4; bases outside the gene matches: 2. Per germline, CDR1 SNHLY and CDR2 FYNNEI. This CDR3 has 13 amino acids. Based on the CDR3 plus reference TRBV2 and TRBJ2-1, the full variable domain is EPEVTQTPSHQVTQMGQEVILRCVPISNHLYFYWYRQILGQKVEFLVSFYNNEISEKSEIFDDQFSVERPDGSNFTLKIRSTKLEDSAMYFCASGSGGYNEQFFGPGTRLTVL.

This clonotype appeared a few times. V is TRBV7-6 and J is TRBJ2-3; TRBD2 aligns across 10 bases. This CDR3 has 16 amino acids. The junction had 4 bases not matched to a gene; V was cut back by 4 bases and J by 0 bases. Germline lookup yields CDR1 SGHVS and CDR2 FNYEAQ. The CDR3 reads CASSSLAGESTDTQYF. CDR3 DNA: TGTGCCAGCAGCTCTCTAGCGGGGGAGAGCACAGATACGCAGTATTTT.

In nucleotides, the CDR3 is TGTGCCAGCCGGGTAGCGGTAAAAGAGACCCAGTACTTC. Its translation: CASRVAVKETQYF. This chain uses TRBV28 with TRBJ2-5; possibly TRBD2 for D (6 bases). V was pared by 8 bases and J by 3 bases, with 13 bases between. This CDR3 contains 13 residues. Germline V lookup: CDR1 MDHEN, CDR2 SYDVKM.

V gene TRBV19 combines with J gene TRBJ2-1; no firm D call. The CDR3 is 14 amino acids. Between the trimmed V and J ends, which lost 1 base and 7 bases, there was a span of 11 bases. CDR1 is LNHDA and CDR2 is SQIVND in the germline V gene (reference sequence). CDR3 sequence: CASSIGPLGNEQFF. The CDR3 DNA reads TGTGCCAGTAGTATAGGACCCTTGGGGAATGAGCAGTTCTTC.

The chain links TRBV7-2 to TRBJ2-2; 7 nucleotides line up with TRBD2. This CDR3 has 16 residues. Germline CDR1 and CDR2: SGHTA and FQGNSA. J lost 4 bases, V lost 1 base, and 6 bases had no gene match. DNA for the CDR3: TGTGCCAGCAGCTTAGAGGCGGGGGTGGTCACCGGGGAGCTGTTTTTT. Residues: CASSLEAGVVTGELFF.

This chain uses TRBV19 with TRBJ2-2; D is ambiguous. CDR3 length equals 12 residues. Germline V gene lookup returns CDR1 LNHDA and CDR2 SQIVND (reference sequence). Trimming cost V 9 bases and J 4 bases, with 9 bases left between them. This CDR3 is CASLKGTGELFF. DNA for the CDR3: TGTGCCAGCCTAAAAGGCACCGGGGAGCTGTTTTTT.

The CDR3 is CASSLSGRTNYGYTF. Written as DNA, the CDR3 is TGTGCCAGCAGTTTATCTGGCAGAACTAACTATGGCTACACCTTC. This chain uses TRBV28 with TRBJ1-2; D ambiguous. V dropped 1 base and J dropped 0 bases, with 9 bases sitting between them. The CDR3 consists of 15 residues. Germline CDR1 reads MDHEN; CDR2 reads SYDVKM.

There are a few counts of this clonotype. The rearrangement joins TRBV7-9 to TRBJ2-1; either TRBD1 or TRBD2 may fit D (6 bases each). Germline V lookup: CDR1 SEHNR, CDR2 FQNEAQ (reference sequence). There are 13 residues in the CDR3. The V end lost 4 bases, the J end lost 7 bases, and 11 bases lay between the germline ends. CDR3 loop: CASSSRGVNEQFF. The CDR3 DNA reads as TGTGCCAGCAGCTCAAGGGGGGTTAATGAGCAGTTCTTC.

This clonotype was seen more than once but under ten times. The chain has TRBV4-2 and TRBJ2-7, with 8 positions matching TRBD1. Germline CDR1 reads LGHNA; CDR2 reads YNFKEQ. This CDR3 is built from 15 residues. Trimming at V came to 0 bases and at J to 5 bases, leaving 6 bases not matched to a gene. CDR3 in DNA: TGTGCCAGCAGCCAAGACGACAGGGGAATCGACGAGCAGTACTTC. Encoded protein: CASSQDDRGIDEQYF.

This chain connects TRBV12-3 or TRBV12-4 to TRBJ1-1; D unresolved. The CDR3 has 10 amino acids. With 6 bases removed from V and 10 bases from J, the gap between germline ends came to 9 bases. CDR3 loop: CASSPVSAFF. CDR3 coding DNA: TGTGCCAGCAGCCCGGTATCAGCTTTCTTT.

The rearrangement joins TRBV7-9 to TRBJ2-1, with a weak D call TRBD2 (6 bases). The CDR3 is made up of 16 amino acids. Germline CDR1 reads SEHNR; CDR2 reads FQNEAQ (reference sequence). Between the trimmed V and J ends, which lost 4 bases and 6 bases, there was a span of 19 bases. The DNA for the CDR3 is TGTGCCAGCAGCTCAGCCCTACCGGGAGACGGCAATGAGCAGTTCTTC. Protein product: CASSSALPGDGNEQFF.

The chain is built from TRBV10-2 and TRBJ2-7; D ambiguous. The CDR3 totals 12 residues. CDR1 is WSHSY, CDR2 SAAADI, per germline. Trimming left V 3 bases short and J 9 bases short, with 12 bases between. CDR3 in amino acids: CASSDRAGGQYF. Here the CDR3 DNA reads TGCGCCAGCAGTGACAGAGCAGGCGGGCAGTACTTC.

The gene calls are TRBV7-9 and TRBJ2-1, with 9 bases lining up with TRBD1. This CDR3 comprises 16 residues. Germline CDR1 SEHNR, CDR2 FQNEAQ (reference sequence). Losses at the gene ends were 5 bases for V and 0 bases for J; bases not matched to a gene: 5. The DNA of the CDR3 is TGTGCCAGCAGCAACGACAGGGGGGTCTCCTACAATGAGCAGTTCTTC. Protein product: CASSNDRGVSYNEQFF.

This clonotype was detected a few times. This sequence joins TRBV7-2 and TRBJ2-1; 11 bases line up with TRBD2. The CDR3 contains 16 residues. With 0 bases clipped from V and 7 bases from J, the junction kept 5 bases outside the gene matches. The germline CDR1 and CDR2 sequences are SGHTA and FQGNSA. This CDR3 reads CASSLAQLAGGNEQFF. DNA of the CDR3: TGTGCCAGCAGCTTAGCGCAGCTAGCGGGAGGAAATGAGCAGTTCTTC. Using reference TRBV7-2 and TRBJ2-1 for the parts outside the CDR3, the full variable domain is GAGVSQSPSNKVTEKGKDVELRCDPISGHTALYWYRQSLGQGLEFLIYFQGNSAPDKSGLPSDRFSAERTGGSVSTLTIQRTQQEDSAVYLCASSLAQLAGGNEQFFGPGTRLTVL.

This clonotype has a handful of counts. The chain couples TRBV28 to TRBJ2-7; TRBD1 or TRBD2 may be the D gene (6 bases each). V lost 3 bases to trimming and J lost 3 bases, with 12 bases between them. The CDR3 totals 14 residues. CDR1 MDHEN and CDR2 SYDVKM come from the germline V gene. The CDR3 coding sequence is TGTGCCAGCAGTTTGGAACGGGGGCACTACGAGCAGTACTTC. Translating it yields CASSLERGHYEQYF.

This clonotype was counted only a few times. This chain uses TRBV29-1 with TRBJ1-3; D gene uncertain. The CDR3 sequence is 11 residues long. V lost 2 bases to trimming and J lost 3 bases, with 2 bases between them. Germline values: CDR1 SQVTM, CDR2 ANQGSEA. The CDR3 spells CSVEIGNTIYF. CDR3 in DNA: TGCAGCGTTGAAATTGGAAACACCATATATTTT.

This clonotype was detected a few times. This sequence joins TRBV7-8 and TRBJ2-7, with a tentative D call TRBD1 (5 bases). Trimming shortened V by 4 bases and J by 1 base, and 20 bases separated the two germline ends. Germline assignment: CDR1 SGHVS and CDR2 FQNEAQ. There are 17 residues in the CDR3. The CDR3: CASSSPIDRKVSYEQYF. DNA for the CDR3: TGTGCCAGCAGCTCACCCATCGACAGAAAAGTATCCTACGAGCAGTACTTC.

A few counts support this clonotype. The chain uses TRBV7-2 and TRBJ2-5; 12 nucleotides agree with TRBD2. V gave up 11 bases and J gave up 2 bases; unmatched junction bases: 9. In germline, CDR1 is SGHTA, CDR2 FQGNSA. CDR3 length: 15 amino acids. As DNA, the CDR3 is TGTGCCTGTACTAGCGGGGGGATGTGGCAAGAGACCCAGTACTTC. Translated: CACTSGGMWQETQYF. Drawing the rest from reference TRBV7-2 and TRBJ2-5, the complete variable domain is GAGVSQSPSNKVTEKGKDVELRCDPISGHTALYWYRQSLGQGLEFLIYFQGNSAPDKSGLPSDRFSAERTGGSVSTLTIQRTQQEDSAVYLCACTSGGMWQETQYFGPGTRLLVL.

This clonotype was seen only a few times. The chain uses TRBV27 and TRBJ1-5, with a possible D match to TRBD1 (6 bases). V shed 5 bases and J shed 0 bases, with 14 bases lying between them. Germline CDR1 reads MNHEY; CDR2 reads SMNVEV (reference sequence). The CDR3 totals 16 residues. CDR3 residues: CASSPGTSYSNQPQHF. In DNA form, the CDR3 reads TGTGCCAGCAGTCCAGGGACATCATATAGCAATCAGCCCCAGCATTTT.

This clonotype turned up a few times. This chain uses TRBV7-6 with TRBJ1-5; tentatively, D is TRBD1 (6 bases). The V end was cut by 5 bases, the J end by 7 bases, with 21 bases between. Looked up from germline, CDR1 is SGHVS and CDR2 is FNYEAQ. The CDR3 spans 16 residues. CDR3 DNA: TGTGCCAGCAGCCCCATGGGGGGGGGCAAGGGGCAGCCCCAGCATTTT. Its protein is CASSPMGGGKGQPQHF.

The CDR3 region has the DNA TGTGCCAGCAGCCCAAGGACAGGTGGGGGGCCAGATACGCAGTATTTT. This codes for CASSPRTGGGPDTQYF. The chain has TRBV7-2 and TRBJ2-3; perhaps TRBD1 as D (7 bases). Germline CDR1 and CDR2: SGHTA and FQGNSA. The CDR3 spans 16 residues. V was trimmed by 5 bases and J by 4 bases, leaving 19 bases between them.

This clonotype was observed a few times. The chain combines TRBV7-2 with TRBJ2-7, with 16 bases matching TRBD2. J was trimmed by 5 bases and V by 5 bases; bases with no gene match: 9. The germline V gene encodes CDR1 SGHTA and CDR2 FQGNSA. The CDR3 runs 17 residues. The CDR3 DNA follows: TGTGCCAGCAGCCCGTCAGGGACTAGCGGGAGGGCCCACGAGCAGTACTTC. The encoded protein is CASSPSGTSGRAHEQYF.

This clonotype was observed a handful of times. CDR3 nucleotide sequence: TGTGCCAGCAGTTTAGACGGGGGCCACTCCTACGAGCAGTACTTC. It yields the protein CASSLDGGHSYEQYF. The rearrangement joins TRBV27 to TRBJ2-7, with D perhaps being TRBD1 or TRBD2 (6 bases each). Germline V gene data show CDR1 as MNHEY and CDR2 as SMNVEV (reference sequence). The CDR3 spans 15 residues. V lost 2 bases to trimming and J lost 0 bases, with 11 bases between them.

The chain joins TRBV5-8 to TRBJ2-3; 7 bases are a match to TRBD2. The CDR3 is made up of 16 amino acids. CDR1 is SGHTS, CDR2 YDEGEE, per germline. J gave up 1 base and V 0 bases, and 5 bases lay outside the gene matches. The CDR3 nucleotides are TGTGCCAGCAGCTTGGGGCTAGCGGAGCGCACAGATACGCAGTATTTT. It translates to CASSLGLAERTDTQYF.

The rearrangement uses TRBV6-2 or TRBV6-3 and TRBJ2-1; D is ambiguous. Germline CDR1 is MNHEY and CDR2 is SVGEGT. The length of the CDR3 is 12 residues. Deletions cut 8 bases from V and 5 bases from J, with 10 bases between. The CDR3 reads CASFSNDNEQFF. For the CDR3, the DNA is TGTGCCAGCTTTAGTAACGACAATGAGCAGTTCTTC.